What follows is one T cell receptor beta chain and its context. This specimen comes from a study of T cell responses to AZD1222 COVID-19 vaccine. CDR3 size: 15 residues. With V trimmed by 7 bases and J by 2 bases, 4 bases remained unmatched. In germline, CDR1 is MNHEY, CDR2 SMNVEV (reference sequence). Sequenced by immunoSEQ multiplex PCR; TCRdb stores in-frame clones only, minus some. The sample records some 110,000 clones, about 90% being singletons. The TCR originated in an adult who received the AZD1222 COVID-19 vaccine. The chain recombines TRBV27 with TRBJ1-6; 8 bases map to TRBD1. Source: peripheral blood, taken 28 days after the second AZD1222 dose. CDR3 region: CASTLTGAYNSPLHF. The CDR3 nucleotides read TGTGCCAGCACCCTGACAGGGGCCTATAATTCACCCCTCCACTTT.